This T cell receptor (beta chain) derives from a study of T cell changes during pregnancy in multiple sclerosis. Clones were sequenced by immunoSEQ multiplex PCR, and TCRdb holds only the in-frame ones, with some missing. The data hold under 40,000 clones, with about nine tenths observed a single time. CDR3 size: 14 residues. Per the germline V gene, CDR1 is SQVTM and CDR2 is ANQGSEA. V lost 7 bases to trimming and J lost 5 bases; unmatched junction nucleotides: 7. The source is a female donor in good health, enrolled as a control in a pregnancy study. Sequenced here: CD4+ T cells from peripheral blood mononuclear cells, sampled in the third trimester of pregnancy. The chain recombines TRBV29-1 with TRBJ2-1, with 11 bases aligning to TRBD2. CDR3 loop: CSGRKLAGDNEQFF. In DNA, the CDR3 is TGCAGCGGGAGGAAACTAGCGGGGGACAATGAGCAGTTCTTC.